This T cell receptor beta chain was sequenced for a study of T cells in Graves' hyperthyroidism and ophthalmopathy. Overall study results and limits: Model output signaled ophthalmopathy a median around 6.9 months ahead of onset.

The germline V gene has CDR1 LGHNA and CDR2 YNFKEQ. V shed 4 bases, J shed 6 bases, and the junction held 13 bases outside the gene matches. CDR3 length: 16 amino acids. Subjects aged 18 to 65 presented with newly diagnosed hyperthyroidism of less than 2 months' duration. In making diagnoses, clinical symptoms, serum thyroxine and TRAb, thyroid ultrasound and orbital computed tomography were all used. Note on this clonotype: The antigen is unknown.

Amplified TCR beta CDR3 regions derived from RNA transcripts. Using the HTBI primer set, a first-round RT-PCR was run on the TCR CDR3. TCRdb used MiXCR to reprocess the multiplex PCR reads, holding one entry per CDR3 protein. Among some 600,000 distinct CDR3 sequences, about 15% were seen once, and the ten largest hold roughly 5.7%. This sequence joins TRBV4-2 and TRBJ2-7; 9 nucleotides align to TRBD1. Material: blood. The receptor's source is a young woman with Graves' hyperthyroidism that later progressed to Graves' ophthalmopathy. CDR3 bases: TGTGCCAGCAGCCCGTCAGTGGGACAGGGTTATAGCGAGCAGTACTTC. Translated: CASSPSVGQGYSEQYF.